The clone carrying this TCR beta chain was counted many times. This sample is drawn from a study of regulatory T cells in long-lasting Graves disease. V was clipped by 1 base and J by 1 base, with 22 bases between them. Germline assignment: CDR1 SGHAT and CDR2 FQNNGV. The CDR3 spans 19 residues. Time point noted: newly diagnosed GD, antithyroid drugs for less than 3 months. RNA isolated from PBMCs was used to make the TCR library. Arm-PCR of CDR3 regions and iRepertoire HTBI primers were the basis on which TCR beta libraries were built. TCRdb fed the multiplex PCR reads into MiXCR, producing one record per CDR3 protein. This table holds a few hundred thousand distinct CDR3 sequences, about 17% found once. These data are also associated with another study on T cells in Graves' hyperthyroidism and ophthalmopathy. That study adds: It was considered stable Graves' hyperthyroidism when ophthalmopathy did not progress within 18 months. Using the HTBI primer set, a first-round RT-PCR was run on the TCR CDR3.

The receptor was isolated from a woman in her 30s with Graves disease. The chain links TRBV11-2 to TRBJ1-1; D ambiguous. The specimen comprised peripheral blood mononuclear cells (PBMCs), sampled at new diagnosis, from a patient treated with antithyroid drugs. The CDR3 reads CASSLVGVRYGPGNTEAFF. CDR3 nucleotide sequence: TGTGCCAGCAGCTTAGTTGGGGTTAGGTATGGACCCGGGAACACTGAAGCTTTCTTT.